The clone carrying this T cell receptor (beta chain) was counted between two and nine times. Its antigen remains unknown. The data belong to a study of beta chain features in type 1 diabetes. Across the study: In all, 107,917,701 sorted cells from all samples were analyzed.

Expressed TCRB transcripts got sequenced, as all isolated RNA was reverse transcribed. Sequenced naive, central memory and regulatory T cell samples produced an average of approximately 3.8 million reads. Generated by immunoSEQ multiplex PCR, the TCRdb table keeps only in-frame clones and is missing some. The table has a few hundred thousand clones, approximately 13% seen once. Overall study findings and caveats: When Type 1 diabetes patients were examined, their TCRB CDR3s proved moderately but significantly shorter in all four CD4+ subsets. Patients with type 1 diabetes showed fewer VDJ junction insertions and more deletions. High TCR expression in some cells could lead to their over-representation in cDNA sequencing.

The CDR3 is made up of 16 amino acids. Per the germline V gene, CDR1 is SGHDN and CDR2 is FVKESK. V shed 7 bases and J 9 bases; nucleotides not matched to a gene: 14. The sample taken for sequencing was naive CD4+ T cells from blood. J is TRBJ2-1 and V is TRBV14; 11 bases line up with TRBD2. The sequence derives from a woman between 18 and 29 years old with type 1 diabetes. CDR3 in amino acids: CASNSPHLAGGSEQFF. In nucleotides, the CDR3 is TGTGCCAGCAACTCTCCCCATCTAGCGGGAGGAAGTGAGCAGTTCTTC.